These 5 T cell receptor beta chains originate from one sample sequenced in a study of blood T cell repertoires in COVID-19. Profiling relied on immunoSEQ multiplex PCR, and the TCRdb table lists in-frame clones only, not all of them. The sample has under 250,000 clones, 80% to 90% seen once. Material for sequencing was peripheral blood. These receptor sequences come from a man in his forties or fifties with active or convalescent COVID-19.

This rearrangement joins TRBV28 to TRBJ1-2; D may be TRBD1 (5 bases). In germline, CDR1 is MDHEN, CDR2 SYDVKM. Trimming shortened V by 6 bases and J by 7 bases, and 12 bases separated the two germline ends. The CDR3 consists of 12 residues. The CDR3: CASSLGHTGYTF. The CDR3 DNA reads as TGTGCCAGCAGCCTCGGACATACTGGCTACACCTTC.

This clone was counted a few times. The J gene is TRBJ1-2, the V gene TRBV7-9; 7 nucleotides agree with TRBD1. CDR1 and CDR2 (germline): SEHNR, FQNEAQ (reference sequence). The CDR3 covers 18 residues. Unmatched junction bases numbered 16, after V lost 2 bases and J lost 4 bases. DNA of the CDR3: TGTGCCAGCAGCTTAAACTCCTGGGGGGAGACAGGGACCTATGGCTACACCTTC. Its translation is CASSLNSWGETGTYGYTF.

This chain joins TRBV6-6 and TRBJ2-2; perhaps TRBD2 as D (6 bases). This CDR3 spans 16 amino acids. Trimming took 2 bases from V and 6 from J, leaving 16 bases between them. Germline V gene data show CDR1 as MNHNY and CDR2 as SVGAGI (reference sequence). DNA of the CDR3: TGTGCCAGCAGTTACGAGAGGGACTCCTATGCCGGGGAGCTGTTTTTT. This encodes CASSYERDSYAGELFF.

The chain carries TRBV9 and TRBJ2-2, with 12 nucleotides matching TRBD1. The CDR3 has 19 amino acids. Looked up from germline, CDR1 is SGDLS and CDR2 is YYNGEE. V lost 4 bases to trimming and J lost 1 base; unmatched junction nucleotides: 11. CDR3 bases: TGTGCCAGCAGCTTTCGCCGGGACAGGGGGCTTTGGAACACCGGGGAGCTGTTTTTT. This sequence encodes CASSFRRDRGLWNTGELFF.

This chain's CDR3 is CASSLYGSGANVLTF. In nucleotides, the CDR3 is TGTGCCAGCAGCTTGTACGGCTCTGGGGCCAACGTCCTGACTTTC. The chain couples TRBV5-4 to TRBJ2-6; D remains unclear. The CDR3 extends over 15 amino acids. In germline, CDR1 is SGHNT, CDR2 YYREEE (reference sequence). V shed 1 base and J shed 0 bases, with 5 bases lying between them.